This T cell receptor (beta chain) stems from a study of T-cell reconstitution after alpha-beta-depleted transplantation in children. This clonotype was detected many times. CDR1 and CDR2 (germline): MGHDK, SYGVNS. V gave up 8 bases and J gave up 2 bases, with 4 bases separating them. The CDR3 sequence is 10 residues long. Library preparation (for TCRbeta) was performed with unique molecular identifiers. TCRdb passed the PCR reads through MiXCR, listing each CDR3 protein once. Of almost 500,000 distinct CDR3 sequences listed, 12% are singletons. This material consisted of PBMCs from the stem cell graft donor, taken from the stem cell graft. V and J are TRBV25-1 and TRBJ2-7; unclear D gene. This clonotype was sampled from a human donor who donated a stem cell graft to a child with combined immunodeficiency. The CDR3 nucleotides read TGTGCCAGCGGTCCCTACGAGCAGTACTTC. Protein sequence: CASGPYEQYF.